This T cell receptor beta chain was sequenced in a study of blood T cell repertoires in COVID-19 (dated by TCRdb to 2018 to 2020). Broadly, across the study: Collaborator samples came from the United States, Italy and Spain and covered acute and convalescent phases of COVID-19. The repertoires were made available in a free public database intended to serve as a resource for research on the immune response to SARS-CoV-2. The sample metadata nearly always contained a de-identified subject ID, COVID-19 status, age in years and sex. The material from the prospective study consisted of cDNA or gDNA derived from T cells, B-cell-depleted T cells, or PBMCs. The dataset comprised deeply sampled blood TCRbeta repertoires from subjects exposed to, actively infected with, or recovered from COVID-19. Samples came from the ongoing ImmuneRACE study (first 160 participants) plus 1,254 subjects from 6 global collaborators. Where available, HLA class I and class II types were obtained from metadata supplied by the sample provider rather than from assay-based typing. The paper's findings and limits, for the study overall: Clinical and demographic metadata were provided uncurated, with the amount varying by source and participant.

At one collaborating source in Seattle, patients were enrolled during active infection and were followed longitudinally through the course of disease. The collaborating institutions used their own protocols to collect whole blood in K2EDTA tubes. For TCRbeta analysis, collaborators shipped samples as frozen whole blood, isolated PBMCs, or DNA extracted from either of those sample types. The immunoSEQ Assay, a bias-controlled multiplex PCR, was used to amplify TCRbeta CDR3 regions from genomic DNA. The original methods were these. Nucleated cell counts per sample were estimated from amplification of reference gene primers within the assay. Sequence reads were collapsed and filtered to measure the absolute abundance of every unique TCRbeta CDR3 rearrangement. For each sample, productive Simpson clonality was calculated as the square root of Simpson's diversity index across productive rearrangements. Imported from immuneACCESS, the table was reduced by TCRdb to in-frame sequences with V and J called. These copies leave out some clones; in studies compared against another copy, an unresolved V gene accounts for under half, and the cause of the remainder is not known. The V and J calls and clone size were taken over from that table, and D and trimming were inferred from the DNA. This sample lists approximately 150,000 clones; around 87% were detected once. In total, the top ten clones hold 13% of the sample.

CDR1 and CDR2 are read off the germline V gene as SGHTA and FQGNSA. Trimming at the junction amounts to 1 base on V and 7 bases on J, and the germline ends lie 14 bases apart. The cysteine opens and the phenylalanine closes a CDR3 of 15 amino acids. Only the CDR3 portion is preserved as DNA: 45 bases, with reading frame beginning at the first base. Concerning this clone itself: Its antigen is not yet known. The input lacks base qualities; no much larger clone sits a single base away.

This receptor was taken from a man between 18 and 29 years old with COVID-19, enrolled during active disease. The sequenced sample was peripheral blood. The chain is made from TRBV7-2 and TRBJ2-1; the D gene cannot be resolved reliably. In nucleotide form, the sequence is TGTGCCAGCAGCTTAGTGGTGGCCGCGGTAAATGAGCAGTTCTTC. It codes for CASSLVVAAVNEQFF.